These T cell receptor beta chains were read from a single sample in a study of radiotherapy plus CTLA-4 blockade in lung cancer. The repertoire was sequenced with immunoSEQ multiplex PCR; TCRdb's copy has only in-frame clones and lacks some. The repertoire holds more than 90,000 clones, about 86% seen once, with roughly 4.6% in the top ten. The sample consisted of peripheral blood, taken from a patient treated with radiotherapy plus ipilimumab. The receptors here all came from a human donor with non-small cell lung cancer that progressed on radiotherapy plus ipilimumab. Both conserved end residues are part of each CDR3. D genes are given only for firm matches. Some rows have no size entry. The others give once, few or many, or a class for an expanded clone.

CDR3: CASSLQGLVAGELFF
DNA: TGTGCCAGCAGCTTACAAGGACTAGTGGCCGGGGAGCTGTTTTTT
D: TRBD2
J: TRBJ2-2
V: TRBV7-2
size: -

CDR3: CASSVGTGEVSYEQYF
DNA: TGTGCCAGCAGCGTTGGGACAGGGGAAGTTTCCTACGAGCAGTACTTC
D: TRBD1
J: TRBJ2-7
V: TRBV9
size: -

CDR3: CASSHRLAEQSNEQFF
DNA: TGTGCCAGCAGTCACCGACTAGCGGAACAAAGCAATGAGCAGTTCTTC
D: TRBD2
J: TRBJ2-1
V: TRBV27
size: few

CDR3: CASSVAEGVGINEKLFF
DNA: TGTGCCAGCAGCGTAGCGGAGGGCGTGGGGATAAATGAAAAACTGTTTTTT
D: -
J: TRBJ1-4
V: TRBV9
size: -

CDR3: CASSGGSSYNEQFF
DNA: TGCGCCAGCTCGGGCGGGAGTTCTTACAATGAGCAGTTCTTC
D: TRBD2
J: TRBJ2-1
V: TRBV4-1
size: -

CDR3: CASSQDYHEQYF
DNA: TGTGCCAGCAGCCAAGATTACCACGAGCAGTACTTC
D: -
J: TRBJ2-7
V: TRBV14
size: -

CDR3: CASRETGEVYRAFF
DNA: TGTGCCAGTAGAGAGACAGGGGAGGTTTATCGAGCTTTCTTT
D: TRBD1
J: TRBJ1-1
V: TRBV19
size: -

CDR3: CAWTRVMNTGELFF
DNA: TGTGCCTGGACCAGGGTTATGAACACCGGGGAGCTGTTTTTT
D: -
J: TRBJ2-2
V: TRBV30
size: -

CDR3: CASSLEGGNTIYF
DNA: TGCGCCAGCAGCTTGGAGGGTGGAAACACCATATATTTT
D: -
J: TRBJ1-3
V: TRBV5-1
size: -

CDR3: CASSLDSARNQPQHF
DNA: TGTGCCAGCAGCTTAGACAGTGCACGCAATCAGCCCCAGCATTTT
D: -
J: TRBJ1-5
V: TRBV7-8
size: -

CDR3: CASSLAGEGTGELFF
DNA: TGCGCCAGCAGCTTGGCGGGAGAGGGAACCGGGGAGCTGTTTTTT
D: -
J: TRBJ2-2
V: TRBV5-1
size: -

CDR3: CASSAERDYTGELFF
DNA: TGTGCCAGCAGTGCAGAACGGGATTACACCGGGGAGCTGTTTTTT
D: -
J: TRBJ2-2
V: TRBV6-1
size: -

CDR3: CASSVTGSVTEAFF
DNA: TGTGCCAGCAGTGTAACAGGGTCCGTCACTGAAGCTTTCTTT
D: -
J: TRBJ1-1
V: TRBV2
size: -

CDR3: CASSLMGGTTDTQYF
DNA: TGTGCCAGCAGCTTAATGGGCGGGACCACAGATACGCAGTATTTT
D: -
J: TRBJ2-3
V: TRBV7-3
size: -

CDR3: CATSFGLGWWAFF
DNA: TGTGCCACCAGCTTCGGACTGGGGTGGTGGGCTTTCTTT
D: -
J: TRBJ1-1
V: TRBV15
size: once

CDR3: CALAGTSGSFPVF
DNA: TGTGCCTTAGCTGGGACTAGCGGGTCATTTCCGGTCTTC
D: TRBD2
J: TRBJ2-1
V: TRBV30
size: -

CDR3: CASSNRGFSEQFF
DNA: TGTGCCAGCAGCAACAGGGGTTTCAGTGAGCAGTTCTTC
D: -
J: TRBJ2-1
V: TRBV21-1
size: -

CDR3: CASRKGGEREQYF
DNA: TGTGCCAGCAGAAAGGGGGGGGAGCGGGAGCAGTACTTC
D: -
J: TRBJ2-7
V: TRBV2
size: -